This T cell receptor (beta chain) comes out of a study of shared clonotypes between healthy human individuals. At the level of the study: For every donor, three CD4 naive, three CD4 memory, two CD8 naive and one CD8 memory plates were used.

An even split of each subset's genomic DNA across several immunoSEQ plates was performed. Only in-frame clones appear in the TCRdb table, and some are missing; sequencing was by immunoSEQ multiplex PCR. Of fewer than 1.4 million clones listed, around three quarters were seen once; the top ten hold 0.5% to 0.65%. Every donor was a Caucasian adult from Nashville, Tennessee. This clone has ten or more counts. Sequencing used memory CD4+ T cells from PBMCs. Subset defined: CD45RA-negative fraction. The TCR originated in a man aged 18 to 29 in good health. Some clones in this sample may be carry-over from other donors' samples.

The CDR3: CASSLFGSQSYNEQFF. The CDR3 coding sequence is TGTGCCAGCAGCTTGTTCGGCTCGCAGTCCTACAATGAGCAGTTCTTC. This chain joins TRBV5-6 and TRBJ2-1; D call uncertain. The V end lost 1 base, the J end lost 1 base, and 12 bases lay between the germline ends. Germline assignment: CDR1 SGHDT and CDR2 YYEEEE. CDR3 size: 16 residues.